The rows below give T cell receptor beta chains drawn from one sample of a study of beta chain features in type 1 diabetes. Here immunoSEQ multiplex PCR was the method, and the copy in TCRdb shows in-frame clones only, minus some. The data hold about 270,000 clones, with about 13% observed a single time. Sequences were obtained from naive CD4+ T cells from blood. The receptors originated from a man aged 30 to 39 with type 1 diabetes. Each CDR3 is given with its conserved first and last residue. Each record gives: V gene, clone size, J gene, D gene, CDR3 protein, CDR3 DNA. The D gene is left open where the match is weak. Where a row states a size, it is once, few, many or the class of an expanded clone; other rows omit it.

v_gene: TRBV5-1; abundance: few; j_gene: TRBJ1-1; d_gene: NA; CDR3aa: CASRPEAGNTEAFF; CDR3nt: TGCGCCAGCAGACCCGAGGCCGGAAACACTGAAGCTTTCTTT
v_gene: TRBV5-1; abundance: few; j_gene: TRBJ2-1; d_gene: TRBD2; CDR3aa: CASSLGPGAGVTYEQFF; CDR3nt: TGCGCCAGCAGCTTGGGTCCGGGTGCGGGAGTGACCTATGAGCAGTTCTTC
v_gene: TRBV7-2; abundance: few; j_gene: TRBJ1-2; d_gene: NA; CDR3aa: CASSHRQVNYGYTF; CDR3nt: TGTGCCAGCAGCCACCGACAGGTTAACTATGGCTACACCTTC
v_gene: TRBV14; abundance: NA; j_gene: TRBJ2-3; d_gene: TRBD2; CDR3aa: CASSQLSGSPDTQYF; CDR3nt: TGTGCCAGCAGCCAACTAAGCGGGAGTCCAGATACGCAGTATTTT
v_gene: TRBV6-5; abundance: NA; j_gene: TRBJ1-1; d_gene: TRBD1; CDR3aa: CASSYSRTGNTEAFF; CDR3nt: TGTGCCAGCAGTTACTCCAGGACAGGAAACACTGAAGCTTTCTTT
v_gene: TRBV9; abundance: NA; j_gene: TRBJ1-2; d_gene: TRBD1; CDR3aa: CASSVGTGPNYGYTF; CDR3nt: TGTGCCAGCAGCGTAGGGACAGGGCCAAACTATGGCTACACCTTC
v_gene: TRBV6-5; abundance: few; j_gene: TRBJ2-5; d_gene: TRBD1; CDR3aa: CASSNTGEETQYF; CDR3nt: TGTGCCAGCAGTAACACAGGGGAAGAGACCCAGTACTTC
v_gene: TRBV5-4; abundance: few; j_gene: TRBJ1-2; d_gene: TRBD1; CDR3aa: CASSLGQGYAYGYTF; CDR3nt: TGTGCCAGCAGCTTAGGACAGGGTTACGCCTATGGCTACACCTTC
v_gene: TRBV5-4; abundance: NA; j_gene: TRBJ2-7; d_gene: NA; CDR3aa: CASSLVGGEQYF; CDR3nt: TGTGCCAGCAGCTTGGTAGGGGGCGAGCAGTACTTC
v_gene: TRBV5-1; abundance: few; j_gene: TRBJ1-1; d_gene: TRBD1; CDR3aa: CASSPDRGRAFF; CDR3nt: TGCGCCAGCAGCCCGGACAGGGGACGAGCTTTCTTT
v_gene: TRBV5-1; abundance: NA; j_gene: TRBJ2-5; d_gene: NA; CDR3aa: CASSATPGKETQYF; CDR3nt: TGCGCCAGCAGCGCCACCCCCGGGAAAGAGACCCAGTACTTC
v_gene: TRBV6-5; abundance: NA; j_gene: TRBJ2-3; d_gene: NA; CDR3aa: CASSYSRTLGGDTQYF; CDR3nt: TGTGCCAGCAGTTACTCAAGGACTCTCGGGGGAGATACGCAGTATTTT
v_gene: TRBV5-4; abundance: NA; j_gene: TRBJ2-7; d_gene: NA; CDR3aa: CASSLDQGTYEQYF; CDR3nt: TGTGCCAGCAGCTTGGACCAGGGGACCTACGAGCAGTACTTC
v_gene: TRBV27; abundance: once; j_gene: TRBJ1-5; d_gene: NA; CDR3aa: CASSFSGVDQPQHF; CDR3nt: TGTGCCAGCAGTTTCTCAGGGGTGGACCAGCCCCAGCATTTT
v_gene: TRBV7-3; abundance: few; j_gene: TRBJ2-2; d_gene: TRBD2; CDR3aa: CASSLRAGRTGELFF; CDR3nt: TGTGCCAGCAGCTTAAGAGCGGGGCGGACCGGGGAGCTGTTTTTT
v_gene: TRBV5-6; abundance: NA; j_gene: TRBJ2-5; d_gene: TRBD2; CDR3aa: CASSLRASGRGSETQYF; CDR3nt: TGTGCCAGCAGCTTGAGGGCTAGCGGGAGGGGATCAGAGACCCAGTACTTC
v_gene: TRBV4-2; abundance: few; j_gene: TRBJ2-3; d_gene: TRBD2; CDR3aa: CASSQGESGRESDTQYF; CDR3nt: TGTGCCAGCAGCCAAGGAGAAAGCGGGAGGGAGTCAGATACGCAGTATTTT